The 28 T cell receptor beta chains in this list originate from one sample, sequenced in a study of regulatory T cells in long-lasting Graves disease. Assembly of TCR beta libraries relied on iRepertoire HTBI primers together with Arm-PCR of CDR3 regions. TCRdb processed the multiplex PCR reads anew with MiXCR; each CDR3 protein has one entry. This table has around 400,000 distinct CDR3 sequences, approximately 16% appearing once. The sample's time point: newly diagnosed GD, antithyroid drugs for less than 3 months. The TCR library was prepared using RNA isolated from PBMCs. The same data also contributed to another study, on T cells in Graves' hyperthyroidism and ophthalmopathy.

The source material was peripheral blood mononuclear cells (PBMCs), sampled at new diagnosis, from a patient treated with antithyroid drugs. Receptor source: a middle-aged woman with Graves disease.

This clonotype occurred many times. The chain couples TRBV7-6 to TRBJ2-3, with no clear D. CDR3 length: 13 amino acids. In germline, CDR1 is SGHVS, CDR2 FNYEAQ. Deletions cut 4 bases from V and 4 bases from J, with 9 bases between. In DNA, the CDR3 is TGTGCCAGCAGCTACAGCCACCCAGATACGCAGTATTTT. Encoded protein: CASSYSHPDTQYF.

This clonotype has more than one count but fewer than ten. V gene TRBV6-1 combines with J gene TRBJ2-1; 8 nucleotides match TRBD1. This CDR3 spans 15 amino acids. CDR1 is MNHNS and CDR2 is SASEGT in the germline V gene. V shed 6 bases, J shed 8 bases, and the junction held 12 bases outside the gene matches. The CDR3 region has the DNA TGTGCCAGCAGGGAGGACAGGGTGGTTGGGGATGAGCAGTTCTTC. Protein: CASREDRVVGDEQFF.

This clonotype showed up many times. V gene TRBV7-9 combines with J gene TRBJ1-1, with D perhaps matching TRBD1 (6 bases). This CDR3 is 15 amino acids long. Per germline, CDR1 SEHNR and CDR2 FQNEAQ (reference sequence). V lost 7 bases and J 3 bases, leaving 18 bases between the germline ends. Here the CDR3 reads CASTEPGDTDTEAFF. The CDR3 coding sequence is TGTGCCAGCACCGAACCGGGGGACACTGACACTGAAGCTTTCTTT.

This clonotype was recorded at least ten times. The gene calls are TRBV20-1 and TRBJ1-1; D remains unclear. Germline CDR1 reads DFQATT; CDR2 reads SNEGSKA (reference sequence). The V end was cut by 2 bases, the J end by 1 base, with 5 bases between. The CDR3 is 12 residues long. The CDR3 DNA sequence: TGCAGTGCTAGAAAAGAGAACACTGAAGCTTTCTTT. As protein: CSARKENTEAFF.

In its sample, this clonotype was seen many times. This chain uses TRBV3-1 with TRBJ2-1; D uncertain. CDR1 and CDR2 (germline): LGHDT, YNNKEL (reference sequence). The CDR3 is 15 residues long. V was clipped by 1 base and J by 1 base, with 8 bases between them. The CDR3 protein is CASSQGLISYNEQFF. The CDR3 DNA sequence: TGTGCCAGCAGCCAAGGACTCATATCCTACAATGAGCAGTTCTTC.

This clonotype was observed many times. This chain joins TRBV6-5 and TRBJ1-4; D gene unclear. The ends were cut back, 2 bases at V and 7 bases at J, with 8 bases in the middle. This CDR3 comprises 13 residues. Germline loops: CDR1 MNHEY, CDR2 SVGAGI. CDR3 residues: CASSYGEVEKLFF. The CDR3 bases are TGTGCCAGCAGTTACGGAGAGGTTGAAAAACTGTTTTTT.

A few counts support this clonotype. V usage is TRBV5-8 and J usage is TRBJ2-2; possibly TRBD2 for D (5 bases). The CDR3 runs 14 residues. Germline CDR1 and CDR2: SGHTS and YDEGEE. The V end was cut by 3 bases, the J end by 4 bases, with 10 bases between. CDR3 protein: CASSWGEATGELFF. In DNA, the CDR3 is TGTGCCAGCAGCTGGGGAGAGGCCACCGGGGAGCTGTTTTTT.

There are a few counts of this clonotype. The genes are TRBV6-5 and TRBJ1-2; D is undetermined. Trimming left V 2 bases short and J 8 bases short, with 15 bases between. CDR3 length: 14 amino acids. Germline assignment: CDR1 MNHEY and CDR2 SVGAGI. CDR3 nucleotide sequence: TGTGCCAGCAGTTACCCCGGGCCCCGAGCGGGCTACACCTTC. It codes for CASSYPGPRAGYTF.

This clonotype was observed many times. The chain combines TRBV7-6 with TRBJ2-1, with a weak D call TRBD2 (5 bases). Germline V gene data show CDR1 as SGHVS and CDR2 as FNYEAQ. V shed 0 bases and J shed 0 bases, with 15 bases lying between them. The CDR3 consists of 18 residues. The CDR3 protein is CASSLAGEVVPSYNEQFF. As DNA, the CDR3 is TGTGCCAGCAGCTTAGCCGGGGAAGTTGTGCCCTCCTACAATGAGCAGTTCTTC.

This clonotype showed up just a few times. CDR3 in DNA: TGTGCCAGCAGTTACCGAGGACCACACACCGGGGAGCTGTTTTTT. This encodes CASSYRGPHTGELFF. The chain recombines TRBV6-5 with TRBJ2-2, with D uncertain. The CDR3 extends over 15 amino acids. The germline V gene encodes CDR1 MNHEY and CDR2 SVGAGI. V gave up 2 bases and J gave up 3 bases, with 10 bases separating them.

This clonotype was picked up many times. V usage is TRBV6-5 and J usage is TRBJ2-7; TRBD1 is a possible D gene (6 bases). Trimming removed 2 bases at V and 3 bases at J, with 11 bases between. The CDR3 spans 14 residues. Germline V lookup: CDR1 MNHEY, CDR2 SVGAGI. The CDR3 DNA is TGTGCCAGCAGTTACCAAGGGGGAATCTACGAGCAGTACTTC. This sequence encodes CASSYQGGIYEQYF.

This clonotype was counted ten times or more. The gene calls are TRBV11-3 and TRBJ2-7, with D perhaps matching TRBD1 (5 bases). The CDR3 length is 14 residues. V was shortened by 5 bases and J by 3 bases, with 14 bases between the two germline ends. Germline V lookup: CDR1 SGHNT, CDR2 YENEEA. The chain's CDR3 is CASSPSGDSYEQYF. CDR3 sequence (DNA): TGTGCCAGCAGCCCCTCGGGCGACAGCTACGAGCAGTACTTC. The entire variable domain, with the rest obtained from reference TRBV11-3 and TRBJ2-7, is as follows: EAGVVQSPRYKIIEKKQPVAFWCNPISGHNTLYWYLQNLGQGPELLIRYENEEAVDDSQLPKDRFSAERLKGVDSTLKIQPAELGDSAVYLCASSPSGDSYEQYFGPGTRLTVT.

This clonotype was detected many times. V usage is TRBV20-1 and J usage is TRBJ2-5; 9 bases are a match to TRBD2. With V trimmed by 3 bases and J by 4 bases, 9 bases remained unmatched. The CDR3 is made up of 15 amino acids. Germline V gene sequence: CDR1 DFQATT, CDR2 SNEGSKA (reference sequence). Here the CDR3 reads CSASVSGSEGETQYF. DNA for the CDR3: TGCAGTGCTAGTGTTAGCGGGAGTGAGGGAGAGACCCAGTACTTC.

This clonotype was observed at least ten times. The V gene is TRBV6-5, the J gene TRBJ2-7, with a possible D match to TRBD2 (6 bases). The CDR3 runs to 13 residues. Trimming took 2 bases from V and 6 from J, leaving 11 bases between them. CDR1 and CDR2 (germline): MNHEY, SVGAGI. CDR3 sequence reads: CASSYGTDREQYF. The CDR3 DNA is TGTGCCAGCAGTTACGGGACTGACCGCGAGCAGTACTTC.

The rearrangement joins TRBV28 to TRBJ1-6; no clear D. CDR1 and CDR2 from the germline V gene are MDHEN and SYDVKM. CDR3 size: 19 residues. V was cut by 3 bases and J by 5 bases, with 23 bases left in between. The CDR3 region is CASSFWALFREPDNSPLHF. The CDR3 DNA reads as TGTGCCAGCAGTTTTTGGGCACTCTTCCGGGAGCCAGATAATTCACCCCTCCACTTT.

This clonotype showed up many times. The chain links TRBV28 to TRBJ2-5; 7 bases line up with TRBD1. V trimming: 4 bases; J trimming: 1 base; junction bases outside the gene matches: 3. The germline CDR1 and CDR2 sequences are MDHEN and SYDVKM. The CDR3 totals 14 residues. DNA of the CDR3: TGTGCCAGCAGTTCGGGACAGATCCAAGAGACCCAGTACTTC. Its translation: CASSSGQIQETQYF.

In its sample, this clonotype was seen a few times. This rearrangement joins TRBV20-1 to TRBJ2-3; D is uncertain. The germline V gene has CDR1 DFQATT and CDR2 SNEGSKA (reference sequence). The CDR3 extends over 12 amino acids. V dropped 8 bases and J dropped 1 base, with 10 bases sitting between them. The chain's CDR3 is CSFTRGTDTQYF. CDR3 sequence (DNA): TGCAGTTTTACAAGAGGCACAGATACGCAGTATTTT.

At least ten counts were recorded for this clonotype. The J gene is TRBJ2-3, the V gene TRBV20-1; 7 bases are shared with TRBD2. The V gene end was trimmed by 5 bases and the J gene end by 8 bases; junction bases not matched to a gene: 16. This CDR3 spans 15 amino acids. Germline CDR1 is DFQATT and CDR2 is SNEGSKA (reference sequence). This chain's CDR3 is CSACPPGLPLSTQYF. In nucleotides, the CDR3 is TGCAGTGCTTGCCCCCCGGGACTACCACTTAGTACGCAGTATTTT.

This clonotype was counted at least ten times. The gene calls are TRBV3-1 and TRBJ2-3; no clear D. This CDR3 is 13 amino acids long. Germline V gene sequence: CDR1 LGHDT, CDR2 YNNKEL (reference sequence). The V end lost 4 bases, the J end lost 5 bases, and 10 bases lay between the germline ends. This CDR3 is CASSPNPGDTQYF. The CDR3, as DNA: TGTGCCAGCAGCCCGAACCCGGGAGATACGCAGTATTTT.

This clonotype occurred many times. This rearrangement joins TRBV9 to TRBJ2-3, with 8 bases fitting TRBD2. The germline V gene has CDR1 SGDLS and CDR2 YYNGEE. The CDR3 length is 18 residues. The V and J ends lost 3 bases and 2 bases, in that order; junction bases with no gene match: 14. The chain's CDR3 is CASSDPGSAGEHTDTQYF. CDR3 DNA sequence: TGTGCCAGCAGCGACCCGGGGTCAGCGGGAGAACACACAGATACGCAGTATTTT.

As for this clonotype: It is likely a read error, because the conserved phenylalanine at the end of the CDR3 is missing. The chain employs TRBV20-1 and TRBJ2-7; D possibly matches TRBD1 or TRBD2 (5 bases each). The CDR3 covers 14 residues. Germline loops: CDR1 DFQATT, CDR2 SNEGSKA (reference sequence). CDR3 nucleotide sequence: TGCAGTGCTAGAGAGGGGACCTACTCCTACGGGCAGTACCTC. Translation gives CSAREGTYSYGQYL.

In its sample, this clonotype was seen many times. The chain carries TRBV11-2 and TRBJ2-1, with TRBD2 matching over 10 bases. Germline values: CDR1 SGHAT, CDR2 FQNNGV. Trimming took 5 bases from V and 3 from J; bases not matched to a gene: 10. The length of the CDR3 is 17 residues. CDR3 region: CASSPRPSGSIYNEQFF. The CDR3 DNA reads TGTGCCAGCAGCCCCCGGCCTAGCGGGAGTATCTACAATGAGCAGTTCTTC.

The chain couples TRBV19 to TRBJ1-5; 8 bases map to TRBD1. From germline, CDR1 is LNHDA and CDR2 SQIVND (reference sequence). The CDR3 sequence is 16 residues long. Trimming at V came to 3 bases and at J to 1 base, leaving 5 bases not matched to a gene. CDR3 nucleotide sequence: TGTGCCAGTAGTATGGGGACAGGCCCCAGCAATCAGCCCCAGCATTTT. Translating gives CASSMGTGPSNQPQHF.

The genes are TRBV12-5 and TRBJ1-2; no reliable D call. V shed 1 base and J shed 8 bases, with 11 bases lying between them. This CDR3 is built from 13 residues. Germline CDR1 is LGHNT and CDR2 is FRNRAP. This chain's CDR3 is CASGLEVRLGYTF. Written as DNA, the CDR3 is TGTGCTAGTGGTTTGGAAGTCCGGTTGGGCTACACCTTC.

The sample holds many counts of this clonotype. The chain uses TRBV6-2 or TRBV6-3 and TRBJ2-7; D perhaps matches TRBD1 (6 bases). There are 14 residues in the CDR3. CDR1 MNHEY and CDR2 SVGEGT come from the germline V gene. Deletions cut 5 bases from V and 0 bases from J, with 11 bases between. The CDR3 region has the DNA TGTGCCAGCAGTCGGGACACCGACTCCTACGAGCAGTACTTC. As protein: CASSRDTDSYEQYF.

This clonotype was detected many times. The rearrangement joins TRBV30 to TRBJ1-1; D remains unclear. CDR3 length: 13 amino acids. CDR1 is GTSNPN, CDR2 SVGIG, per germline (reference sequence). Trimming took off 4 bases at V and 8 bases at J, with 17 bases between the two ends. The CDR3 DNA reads TGTGCCTGGAAAGGGAGAGCGCCGGGGGAAGCTTTCTTT. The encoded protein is CAWKGRAPGEAFF.

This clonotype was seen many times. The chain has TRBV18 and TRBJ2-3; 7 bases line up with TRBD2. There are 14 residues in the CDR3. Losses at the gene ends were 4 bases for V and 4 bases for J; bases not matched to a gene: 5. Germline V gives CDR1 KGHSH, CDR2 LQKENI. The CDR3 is CASSLDAGADTQYF. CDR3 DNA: TGTGCCAGCTCACTGGATGCGGGAGCAGATACGCAGTATTTT.

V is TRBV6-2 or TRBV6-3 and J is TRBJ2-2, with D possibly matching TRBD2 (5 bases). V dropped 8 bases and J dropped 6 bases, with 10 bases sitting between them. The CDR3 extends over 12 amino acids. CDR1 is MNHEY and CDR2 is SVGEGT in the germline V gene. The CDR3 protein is CASGGDSGELFF. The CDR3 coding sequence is TGTGCCAGCGGAGGAGACTCCGGGGAGCTGTTTTTT.